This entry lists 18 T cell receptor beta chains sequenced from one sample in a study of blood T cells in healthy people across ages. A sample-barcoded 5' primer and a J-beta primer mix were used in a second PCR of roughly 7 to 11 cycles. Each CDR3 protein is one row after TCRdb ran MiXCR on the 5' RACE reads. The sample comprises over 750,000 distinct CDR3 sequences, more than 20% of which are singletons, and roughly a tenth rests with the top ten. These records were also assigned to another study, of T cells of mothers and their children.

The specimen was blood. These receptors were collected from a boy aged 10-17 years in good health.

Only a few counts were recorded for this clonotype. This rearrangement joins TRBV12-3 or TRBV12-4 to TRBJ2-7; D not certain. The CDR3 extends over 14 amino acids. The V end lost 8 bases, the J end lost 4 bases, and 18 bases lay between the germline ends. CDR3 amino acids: CASGPGPLGYEQYF. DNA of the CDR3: TGTGCCAGCGGGCCCGGTCCCTTAGGGTACGAGCAGTACTTC.

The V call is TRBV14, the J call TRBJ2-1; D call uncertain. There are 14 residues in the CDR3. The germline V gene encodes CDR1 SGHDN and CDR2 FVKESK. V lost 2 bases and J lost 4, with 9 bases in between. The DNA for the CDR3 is TGTGCCAGCAGCCAACTAGGGTGGTACAATGAGCAGTTCTTC. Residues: CASSQLGWYNEQFF.

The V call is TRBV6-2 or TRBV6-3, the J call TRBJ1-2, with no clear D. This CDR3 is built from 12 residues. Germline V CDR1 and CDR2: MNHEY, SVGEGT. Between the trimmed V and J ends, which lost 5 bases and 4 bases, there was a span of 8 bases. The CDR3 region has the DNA TGTGCCAGCAGTGCGGATACCTATGGCTACACCTTC. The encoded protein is CASSADTYGYTF.

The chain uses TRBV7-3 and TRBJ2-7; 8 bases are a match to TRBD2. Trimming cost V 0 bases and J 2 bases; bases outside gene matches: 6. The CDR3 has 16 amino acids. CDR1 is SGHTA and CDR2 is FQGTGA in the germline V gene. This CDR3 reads CASSLTRLASTYEQYV. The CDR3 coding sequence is TGTGCCAGCAGCTTAACAAGACTAGCGAGCACCTACGAGCAGTACGTC.

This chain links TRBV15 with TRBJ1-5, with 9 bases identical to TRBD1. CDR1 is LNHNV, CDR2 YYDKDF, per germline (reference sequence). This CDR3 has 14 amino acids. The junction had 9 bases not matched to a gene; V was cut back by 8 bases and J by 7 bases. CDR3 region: CATGRTGVMQPQHF. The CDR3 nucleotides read TGTGCCACCGGTAGGACAGGGGTAATGCAGCCCCAGCATTTT.

DNA for the CDR3: TGCGCCAGCAGCTTCGACGGGAACTCTGAAAAACTGTTTTTT. This sequence encodes CASSFDGNSEKLFF. This chain connects TRBV5-1 to TRBJ1-4; D gene ambiguous. The germline V gene encodes CDR1 SGHRS and CDR2 YFSETQ. The CDR3 is made up of 14 amino acids. V was pared by 2 bases and J by 7 bases, with 12 bases between.

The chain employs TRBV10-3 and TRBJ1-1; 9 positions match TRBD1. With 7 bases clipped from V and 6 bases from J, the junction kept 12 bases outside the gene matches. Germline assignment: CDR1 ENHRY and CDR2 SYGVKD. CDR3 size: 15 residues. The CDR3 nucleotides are TGTGCCATCAAAACACAGGGGGCTGGTATAGCTGAAGCTTTCTTT. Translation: CAIKTQGAGIAEAFF.

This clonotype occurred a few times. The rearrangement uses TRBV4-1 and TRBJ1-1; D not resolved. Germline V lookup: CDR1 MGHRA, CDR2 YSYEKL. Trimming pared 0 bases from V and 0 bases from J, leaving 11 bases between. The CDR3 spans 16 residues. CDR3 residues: CASSQDSWDLNTEAFF. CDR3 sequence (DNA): TGCGCCAGCAGCCAAGATTCTTGGGATCTGAACACTGAAGCTTTCTTT.

The DNA of the CDR3 is TGTGCCAGCAGTTTGGGTCAGACTAACTATGGCTACACCTTC. Translating gives CASSLGQTNYGYTF. V gene TRBV28 combines with J gene TRBJ1-2; no reliable D call. The CDR3 has 14 amino acids. V lost 3 bases to trimming and J lost 0 bases, with 8 bases between them. CDR1 and CDR2 (germline): MDHEN, SYDVKM.

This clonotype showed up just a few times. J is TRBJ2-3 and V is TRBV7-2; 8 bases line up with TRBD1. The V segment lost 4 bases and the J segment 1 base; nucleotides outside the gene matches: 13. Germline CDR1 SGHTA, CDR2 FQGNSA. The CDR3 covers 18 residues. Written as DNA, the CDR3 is TGTGCCAGCAGCTCCCGGTCCAGGGGGCAGGTGGGCACAGATACGCAGTATTTT. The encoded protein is CASSSRSRGQVGTDTQYF.

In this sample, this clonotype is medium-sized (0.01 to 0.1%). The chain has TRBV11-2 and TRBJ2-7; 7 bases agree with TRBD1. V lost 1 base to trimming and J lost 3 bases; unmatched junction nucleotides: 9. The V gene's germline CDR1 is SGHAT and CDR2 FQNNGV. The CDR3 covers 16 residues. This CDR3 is CASSLGRGQTLYEQYF. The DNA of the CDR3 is TGTGCCAGCAGCTTAGGTAGGGGACAGACACTCTACGAGCAGTACTTC. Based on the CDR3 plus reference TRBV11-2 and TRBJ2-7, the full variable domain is EAGVAQSPRYKIIEKRQSVAFWCNPISGHATLYWYQQILGQGPKLLIQFQNNGVVDDSQLPKDRFSAERLKGVDSTLKIQPAKLEDSAVYLCASSLGRGQTLYEQYFGPGTRLTVT.

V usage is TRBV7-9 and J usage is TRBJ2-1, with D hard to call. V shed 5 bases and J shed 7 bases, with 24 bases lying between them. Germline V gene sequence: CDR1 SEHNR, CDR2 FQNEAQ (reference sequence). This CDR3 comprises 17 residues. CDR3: CASSLSLIRDQSNEQFF. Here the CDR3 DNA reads TGTGCCAGCAGCCTCAGTCTCATTAGAGATCAATCAAATGAGCAGTTCTTC.

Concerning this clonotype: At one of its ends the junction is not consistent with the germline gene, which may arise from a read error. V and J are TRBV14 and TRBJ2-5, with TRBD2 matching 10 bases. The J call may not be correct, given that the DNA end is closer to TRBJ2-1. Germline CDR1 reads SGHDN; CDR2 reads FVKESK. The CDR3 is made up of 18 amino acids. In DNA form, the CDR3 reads TGTGCCAACAGCCAAGATCTACCCTTAGCGGGGGGTGTCAATGAGCAGTTCTTC. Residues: CANSQDLPLAGGVNEQFF.

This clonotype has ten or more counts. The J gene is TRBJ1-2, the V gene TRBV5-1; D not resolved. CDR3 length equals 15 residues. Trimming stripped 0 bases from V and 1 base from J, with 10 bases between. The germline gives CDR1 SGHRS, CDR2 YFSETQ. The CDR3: CASSLEDPVNYGYTF. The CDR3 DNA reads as TGCGCCAGCAGCTTGGAGGACCCCGTTAACTATGGCTACACCTTC.

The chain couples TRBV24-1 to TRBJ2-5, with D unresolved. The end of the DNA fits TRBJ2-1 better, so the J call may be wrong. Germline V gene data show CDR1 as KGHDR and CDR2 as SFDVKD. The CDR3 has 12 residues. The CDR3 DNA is TGTGCCACCAGTGTCACGACGGATGAGCAGTTCTTC. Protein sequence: CATSVTTDEQFF.

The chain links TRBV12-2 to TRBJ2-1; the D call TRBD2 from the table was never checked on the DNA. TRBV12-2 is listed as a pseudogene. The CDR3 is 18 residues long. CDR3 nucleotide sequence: TGTGCAAGTCGCTCCCTAGCGGGGGCCAACACAACCTACAATGAGCAGTTCTTC. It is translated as CASRSLAGANTTYNEQFF.

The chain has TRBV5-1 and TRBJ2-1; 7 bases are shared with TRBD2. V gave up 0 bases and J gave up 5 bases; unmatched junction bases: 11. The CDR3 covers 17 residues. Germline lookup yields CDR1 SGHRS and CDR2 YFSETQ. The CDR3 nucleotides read TGCGCCAGCAGCTTGGCCTATCGGGGGGAAACGCACAATGAGCAGTTCTTC. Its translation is CASSLAYRGETHNEQFF. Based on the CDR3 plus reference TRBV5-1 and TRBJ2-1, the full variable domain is KAGVTQTPRYLIKTRGQQVTLSCSPISGHRSVSWYQQTPGQGLQFLFEYFSETQRNKGNFPGRFSGRQFSNSRSEMNVSTLELGDSALYLCASSLAYRGETHNEQFFGPGTRLTVL.

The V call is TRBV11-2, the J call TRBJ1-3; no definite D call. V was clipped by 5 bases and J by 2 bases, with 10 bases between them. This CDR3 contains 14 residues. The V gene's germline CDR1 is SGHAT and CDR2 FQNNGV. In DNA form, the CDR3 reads TGTGCCAGCAGCCAAATAGTAACTGGAAACACCATATATTTT. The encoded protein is CASSQIVTGNTIYF.